This is a list of T cell receptor beta chains from one sample in a study of memory CD4+ T cells and cytomegalovirus serostatus. TCRdb's table, derived via immunoSEQ multiplex PCR, lists solely in-frame clones and lacks some. This repertoire shows 60,000 to 70,000 clones, roughly 75% found once; its top ten account for around 0.58%. Material: memory CD4+ T cells from blood. The receptors come from an adult in good health and CMV-seronegative. Some clones in this sample may be carry-over from other donors' samples. Both conserved end residues are part of each CDR3. The D gene is left open where the match is weak. Size is omitted from some rows. Given values are once, few, many or a class for expanded clones.

j_call d_call clone_size v_call cdr3_nt cdr3_aa
TRBJ2-7 NA NA TRBV29-1 TGCAGCGCCGGACAGGGAGGGGAACCCTACGAGCAGTACTTC CSAGQGGEPYEQYF
TRBJ1-1 NA NA TRBV30 TGTGCCTGGAGTGTAAATACGGGGTTTGGGTCTGAAGCTTTCTTT CAWSVNTGFGSEAFF
TRBJ2-1 TRBD2 NA TRBV7-2 TGTGCCAGCAGCTTTTATCCCGCCTCTAGCGGGGTACTCAATGAGCAGTTCTTC CASSFYPASSGVLNEQFF
TRBJ1-1 NA NA TRBV5-1 TGCGCCAGCAGCCAGACAGGAATGAACACTGAAGCTTTCTTT CASSQTGMNTEAFF
TRBJ1-4 TRBD1 NA TRBV5-6 TGTGCCAGCAGCCTACTTAGGAACAGGGGACCTAATGAAAAACTGTTTTTT CASSLLRNRGPNEKLFF
TRBJ1-5 NA NA TRBV30 TGTGCCTGGAGTGTAAAAGGTCAGCCCCAGCATTTT CAWSVKGQPQHF
TRBJ1-6 NA NA TRBV19 TGTGCCAGTACCCACCTAATCAAATCGGGGTCACCCCTCCACTTT CASTHLIKSGSPLHF
TRBJ2-5 NA NA TRBV7-2 TGTGCCAGCAGCTTAGGTTTCATGCCTACGTCAAGTGAGACCCAGTACTTC CASSLGFMPTSSETQYF
TRBJ1-2 NA few TRBV29-1 TGCAGCGTTGGGCGGGAGGATTATGGCTACACCTTC CSVGREDYGYTF
TRBJ1-1 NA NA TRBV5-1 TGCGCCAGCAGCTTACCCGGGGATAACACTGAAGCTTTCTTT CASSLPGDNTEAFF
TRBJ2-1 TRBD1 NA TRBV5-1 TGCGCCAGCAGCCAAGGGACAGGGGCAGGCAATGAGCAGTTCTTC CASSQGTGAGNEQFF
TRBJ1-3 TRBD1 once TRBV19 TGTGCCAGTAGGCATACAGGGGAAGGAAACACCATATATTTT CASRHTGEGNTIYF
TRBJ1-5 NA NA TRBV2 TGTGCCAGCAGTGATCTAGGGTCCTATAGCAATCAGCCCCAGCATTTT CASSDLGSYSNQPQHF
TRBJ1-3 TRBD1 once TRBV18 TGTGCCAGCTCACGCGTGGCGGGACAGGGTGCTGGAAACACCATATATTTT CASSRVAGQGAGNTIYF
TRBJ2-5 NA NA TRBV7-9 TGTGCCAGCAGCTTCTTTGGACTACAAGAGACCCAGTACTTC CASSFFGLQETQYF
TRBJ1-1 NA NA TRBV7-2 TGTGCCAGCAGCTTAGATATAAGGAGAGAAGCTTTCTTT CASSLDIRREAFF
TRBJ1-5 NA NA TRBV5-6 TGTGCCAGCAGCTTGTGGGGCAGGGGAGAACAGCCCCAGCATTTT CASSLWGRGEQPQHF